This T cell receptor beta chain came from a study of blood T cell repertoires in COVID-19. Study as a whole: Both acute and convalescent COVID-19 samples were obtained from the United States, Italy and Spain. Nucleic acid was either cDNA or gDNA, and it came from T cells, B-cell-depleted T cells, or PBMCs.

The authors' processing: Amplification with reference gene primers provided the estimates of nucleated cell counts. The method was immunoSEQ multiplex PCR; TCRdb's version includes in-frame clones alone and lacks a portion of them. V and J calls and clone size follow that table, whereas D and trimming were derived from the DNA. This table holds approximately 140,000 clones, approximately 88% found once. There are 16 residues in the CDR3. Between the trimmed V and J ends, which lost 0 bases and 0 bases, there was a span of 11 bases. CDR1 is SGHRS and CDR2 is YFSETQ in the germline V gene. The V and J genes are TRBV5-1 and TRBJ2-3, with D maybe TRBD2 (6 bases). The sequence derives from a man aged 70 or older with acute or convalescent COVID-19. The sample taken for sequencing was peripheral blood. The CDR3 region is CASSLAAGRSTDTQYF. In DNA, the CDR3 is TGCGCCAGCAGCTTGGCCGCGGGGCGTAGCACAGATACGCAGTATTTT. The entire variable domain, with the rest obtained from reference TRBV5-1 and TRBJ2-3, is as follows: KAGVTQTPRYLIKTRGQQVTLSCSPISGHRSVSWYQQTPGQGLQFLFEYFSETQRNKGNFPGRFSGRQFSNSRSEMNVSTLELGDSALYLCASSLAAGRSTDTQYFGPGTRLTVL.